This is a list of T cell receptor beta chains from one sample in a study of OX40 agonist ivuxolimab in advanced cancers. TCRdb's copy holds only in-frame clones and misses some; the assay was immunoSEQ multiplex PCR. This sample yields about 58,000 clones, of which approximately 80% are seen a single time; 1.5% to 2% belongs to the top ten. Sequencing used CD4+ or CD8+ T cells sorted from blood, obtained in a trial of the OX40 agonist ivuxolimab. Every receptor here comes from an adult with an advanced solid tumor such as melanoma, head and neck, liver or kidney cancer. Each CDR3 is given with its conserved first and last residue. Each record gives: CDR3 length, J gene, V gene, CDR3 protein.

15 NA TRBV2 CASMGRAGRLYEQYF
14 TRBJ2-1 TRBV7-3 CASSPGREKAEQFF
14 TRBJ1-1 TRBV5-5 CASSTKLGGTEAFF
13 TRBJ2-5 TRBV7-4 CASSPDTTTAQYF
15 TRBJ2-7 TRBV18 CASSEYRDRPYEQYF
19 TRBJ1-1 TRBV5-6 CASSFSDTWDRARNTEAFF
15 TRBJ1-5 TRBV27 CASSSTPGVSQPQHF
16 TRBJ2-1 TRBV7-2 CASSLVGVGNYNEQFF
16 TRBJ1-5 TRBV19 CASSLQLPGADQPQHF
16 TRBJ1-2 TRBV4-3 CASSQDRLQYNYGYTF
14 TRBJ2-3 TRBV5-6 CASSWTGETDTQYF
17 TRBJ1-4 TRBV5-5 CASSSRDRGWANEKLFF
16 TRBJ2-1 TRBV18 CASSQTGTHLYNEQFF
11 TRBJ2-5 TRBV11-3 CASSLQETQYF
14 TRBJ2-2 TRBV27 CASSWNGNTGELFF
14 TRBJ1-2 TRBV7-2 CASSLGRTNYGYTF
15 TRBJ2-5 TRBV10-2 CASRGTSGAQETQYF
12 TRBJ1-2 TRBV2 CASDGGVGGYTF
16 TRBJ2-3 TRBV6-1 CASSEGREYSTDTQYF
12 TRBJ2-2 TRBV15 CATSRQTGELFF
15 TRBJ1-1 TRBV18 CASSRGGVQGTEAFF
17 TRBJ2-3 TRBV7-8 CASRTPGLAGKKDTQYF
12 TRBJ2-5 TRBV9 CASSVGGETQYF
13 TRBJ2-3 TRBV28 CASSPQLPDTQYF
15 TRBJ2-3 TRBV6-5 CASSSLGREADTQYF
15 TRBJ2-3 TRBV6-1 CASSEPLAGADTQYF
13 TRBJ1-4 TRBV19 CASSWTWGEKLFF
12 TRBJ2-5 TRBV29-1 CSVGPGQETQYF
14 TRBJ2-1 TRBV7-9 CATPSEQGLNEQFF
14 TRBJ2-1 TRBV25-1 CASSPDSSYNEQFF
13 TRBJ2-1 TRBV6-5 CASSLGLHNEQFF